This T cell receptor (beta chain) stems from a study of control samples from healthy donors and cancer patients. The V end lost 6 bases, the J end lost 0 bases, and 15 bases lay between the germline ends. The V gene's germline CDR1 is MNHEY and CDR2 SVGEGT. The CDR3 is 15 residues long. The data were produced by immunoSEQ multiplex PCR, yet TCRdb's version contains in-frame clones alone and is incomplete. This sample has 100,000 to 150,000 clones, with more than 75% found just once. Sequenced sample: blood. This chain joins TRBV6-2 or TRBV6-3 and TRBJ2-7, with D unresolved. This sequence originates from a man aged 60 to 69 in good health. CDR3 DNA: TGTGCCAGCAGCCGATACGGACGGAGCTCCTACGAGCAGTACTTC. As protein: CASSRYGRSSYEQYF.